The 27 T cell receptor beta chains below were found in one sample sequenced in a study of blood T cell repertoires in COVID-19. The method was immunoSEQ multiplex PCR; TCRdb's version includes in-frame clones alone and lacks a portion of them. The sample contains fewer than 250,000 clones, about 86% of which appear only once. The sequenced material came from PBMCs or T cells enriched from blood (not recorded which). These TCRs come from a woman aged 40 to 49 with acute COVID-19.

The chain combines TRBV5-1 with TRBJ2-7; TRBD2 agrees at 7 bases. This CDR3 is 15 amino acids long. The germline gives CDR1 SGHRS, CDR2 YFSETQ. V lost 3 bases to trimming and J lost 4 bases; unmatched junction nucleotides: 10. The CDR3 DNA is TGCGCCAGCAGCTCGGGTAGGTGGGGGGGATACGAGCAGTACTTC. Its translation: CASSSGRWGGYEQYF.

V and J are TRBV25-1 and TRBJ2-1, with TRBD1 matching over 7 bases. The J segment lost 12 bases and the V segment lost 4 bases, leaving 12 bases of the junction unmatched. Germline loops: CDR1 MGHDK, CDR2 SYGVNS. The CDR3 is 14 residues long. CDR3 in amino acids: CASSALGLGGGQFF. The CDR3 DNA sequence: TGTGCCAGCAGTGCGTTGGGTCTAGGGGGCGGGCAGTTCTTC. The full variable domain, with the rest looked up from reference TRBV25-1 and TRBJ2-1, is EADIYQTPRYLVIGTGKKITLECSQTMGHDKMYWYQQDPGMELHLIHYSYGVNSTEKGDLSSESTVSRIRTEHFPLTLESARPSHTSQYLCASSALGLGGGQFFGPGTRLTVL.

The chain combines TRBV5-1 with TRBJ2-7, with 11 bases aligning to TRBD2. The CDR3 has 17 residues. Germline CDR1 SGHRS, CDR2 YFSETQ. V lost 4 bases, J lost 2 bases, and 11 bases stayed unmatched. The CDR3 DNA reads as TGCGCCAGCAGCACCGGACTAGCGGGCTCTATCGCCTACGAGCAGTACTTC. Translation gives CASSTGLAGSIAYEQYF.

The chain recombines TRBV7-3 with TRBJ2-3; 10 nucleotides agree with TRBD2. Unmatched junction bases numbered 8, after V lost 0 bases and J lost 2 bases. CDR3 length: 18 amino acids. Germline CDR1 reads SGHTA; CDR2 reads FQGTGA. The chain's CDR3 is CASSLTGATSGATDTQYF. As DNA, the CDR3 is TGTGCCAGCAGCTTAACAGGGGCCACTAGCGGGGCCACAGATACGCAGTATTTT.

A note on this clone: The sample has other DNA sequences that encode this CDR3 too. The genes are TRBV24-1 and TRBJ2-2, with a weak D call TRBD2 (5 bases). V shed 5 bases and J shed 0 bases, with 6 bases lying between them. This CDR3 has 14 residues. The germline V gene has CDR1 KGHDR and CDR2 SFDVKD. The CDR3 DNA sequence: TGTGCCACCAGTGGAGGGCCGAACACCGGGGAGCTGTTTTTT. Amino acid sequence: CATSGGPNTGELFF.

The chain joins TRBV28 to TRBJ2-7; unclear D gene. V dropped 8 bases and J dropped 7 bases, with 12 bases sitting between them. Germline loops: CDR1 MDHEN, CDR2 SYDVKM. The CDR3 length is 11 residues. The CDR3 DNA reads as TGTGCCAGCGTGGGCCTTAGAGAGCAGTACTTC. The encoded protein is CASVGLREQYF.

The gene calls are TRBV29-1 and TRBJ1-2; D gene unclear. Germline V gene lookup returns CDR1 SQVTM and CDR2 ANQGSEA. V lost 3 bases and J lost 4, with 9 bases in between. There are 12 residues in the CDR3. The DNA of the CDR3 is TGCAGCGTTGATCGGCAGGTCTATGGCTACACCTTC. Translating it yields CSVDRQVYGYTF.

The chain carries TRBV27 and TRBJ1-5; 8 bases map to TRBD1. Trimming removed 5 bases from V and 5 bases from J; junction bases left unmatched: 5. The CDR3 sequence is 14 residues long. Germline V CDR1 and CDR2: MNHEY, SMNVEV (reference sequence). CDR3 in amino acids: CASSPGQGYQPQHF. The CDR3 DNA is TGTGCCAGCAGTCCCGGACAGGGATATCAGCCCCAGCATTTT.

The J gene is TRBJ2-1, the V gene TRBV7-6, with D tentatively TRBD2 (5 bases). V was trimmed by 1 base and J by 0 bases, leaving 7 bases between them. The CDR3 has 15 amino acids. Germline V CDR1 and CDR2: SGHVS, FNYEAQ. CDR3 in DNA: TGTGCCAGCAGCTTAGACGGGAACTCCTACAATGAGCAGTTCTTC. Translated, it gives CASSLDGNSYNEQFF.

The rearrangement links TRBV29-1 to TRBJ2-5, with 9 bases lining up with TRBD2. The CDR3 totals 14 residues. V trimming: 1 base; J trimming: 4 bases; junction bases outside the gene matches: 4. CDR1 is SQVTM, CDR2 ANQGSEA, per germline. The CDR3 bases are TGCAGCGTTGAAGGCGGGAGGGCCCTAGAGACCCAGTACTTC. It specifies CSVEGGRALETQYF. Full variable domain (remainder filled in from reference TRBV29-1 and TRBJ2-5): SAVISQKPSRDICQRGTSLTIQCQVDSQVTMMFWYRQQPGQSLTLIATANQGSEATYESGFVIDKFPISRPNLTFSTLTVSNMSPEDSSIYLCSVEGGRALETQYFGPGTRLLVL.

J is TRBJ1-5 and V is TRBV28; D unclear. CDR3 size: 14 residues. The V end was cut by 2 bases, the J end by 0 bases, with 5 bases between. Germline V gene lookup returns CDR1 MDHEN and CDR2 SYDVKM. The CDR3 nucleotides read TGTGCCAGCAGTTTACACAGTAGCAATCAGCCCCAGCATTTT. Translation: CASSLHSSNQPQHF.

This chain joins TRBV18 and TRBJ2-7, with 8 bases that match TRBD1. This CDR3 has 15 residues. The J segment lost 5 bases and the V segment lost 6 bases, leaving 12 bases of the junction unmatched. Germline values: CDR1 KGHSH, CDR2 LQKENI. As DNA, the CDR3 is TGTGCCAGCTCCCACGGACAGGGTCCTACTGACGAGCAGTACTTC. Encoded protein: CASSHGQGPTDEQYF.

This chain connects TRBV5-4 to TRBJ1-1; D might be TRBD1 (5 bases). Germline-derived CDR1 and CDR2 are SGHNT and YYREEE (reference sequence). The CDR3 loop spans 15 amino acids. Trimming removed 1 base from V and 0 bases from J, with 10 bases in between. The CDR3 sequence is CASSLIGVMNTEAFF. The CDR3 nucleotides are TGTGCCAGCAGCTTGATAGGGGTGATGAACACTGAAGCTTTCTTT.

This sequence joins TRBV5-1 and TRBJ2-1; 12 nucleotides line up with TRBD2. This CDR3 has 17 residues. Germline CDR1 is SGHRS and CDR2 is YFSETQ. V shed 4 bases and J 7 bases; nucleotides not matched to a gene: 12. CDR3 region: CASSEGLAGRWDNEQFF. The DNA of the CDR3 is TGCGCCAGCAGCGAGGGACTAGCGGGCCGGTGGGATAATGAGCAGTTCTTC.

The rearrangement uses TRBV19 and TRBJ2-1; D not resolved. This CDR3 has 17 amino acids. V gave up 3 bases and J gave up 4 bases, with 19 bases separating them. CDR1 and CDR2 from the germline V gene are LNHDA and SQIVND (reference sequence). The CDR3 nucleotides read TGTGCCAGTAGTATCTCCCCGGCGCTGCTAGAGTACAATGAGCAGTTCTTC. Protein: CASSISPALLEYNEQFF.

The genes are TRBV4-1 and TRBJ1-2; D might be TRBD1 (5 bases). Germline lookup yields CDR1 MGHRA and CDR2 YSYEKL. The CDR3 is made up of 13 amino acids. Trimming took off 4 bases at V and 8 bases at J, with 14 bases between the two ends. The CDR3 region has the DNA TGCGCCAGCAGCCTCCTGGGGGGGGGAGGCTACACCTTC. Translating it yields CASSLLGGGGYTF.

The chain recombines TRBV18 with TRBJ2-5, with TRBD2 matching over 10 bases. The CDR3 consists of 14 residues. Germline CDR1 is KGHSH and CDR2 is LQKENI. With 4 bases clipped from V and 1 base from J, the junction kept 0 bases outside the gene matches. The CDR3 region has the DNA TGTGCCAGCTCACGGACTAGCGGCCAAGAGACCCAGTACTTC. It yields the protein CASSRTSGQETQYF.

This clone was seen only a few times. The rearrangement joins TRBV4-2 to TRBJ1-6; possible D gene TRBD1, 5 bases. The CDR3 runs to 16 residues. V lost 9 bases, J lost 6 bases, and 21 bases lay in between. Per the germline V gene, CDR1 is LGHNA and CDR2 is YNFKEQ. The CDR3 protein is CASRPLTGGGNSPLHF. Written as DNA, the CDR3 is TGTGCCAGTCGACCCTTGACTGGGGGAGGTAATTCACCCCTCCACTTT.

This clone was counted a single time. This chain links TRBV3-1 (or the pseudogene TRBV3-2) with TRBJ2-7, with TRBD2 matching 10 bases. V trimming: 0 bases; J trimming: 6 bases; junction bases outside the gene matches: 8. From germline, CDR1 is LGHDT and CDR2 YNNKEL (reference sequence). The CDR3 totals 16 residues. The CDR3, as DNA: TGTGCCAGCAGCCAAGATCGCGCTAGCGGGAGCCGCGAGCAGTACTTC. This codes for CASSQDRASGSREQYF.

The rearrangement joins TRBV7-8 to TRBJ2-2; D not resolved. The CDR3 consists of 17 residues. Germline CDR1 and CDR2: SGHVS and FQNEAQ. Trimming removed 1 base from V and 0 bases from J, with 12 bases in between. CDR3 sequence: CASSLGGYLANTGELFF. In nucleotides, the CDR3 is TGTGCCAGCAGCTTAGGCGGCTACCTCGCGAACACCGGGGAGCTGTTTTTT.

The chain combines TRBV28 with TRBJ2-7, with unresolved D. The CDR3 spans 11 residues. V shed 5 bases and J shed 7 bases, with 9 bases lying between them. The germline V gene encodes CDR1 MDHEN and CDR2 SYDVKM. CDR3 loop: CASSRMEEQYF. Written as DNA, the CDR3 is TGTGCCAGCAGTCGAATGGAGGAGCAGTACTTC.

V usage is TRBV7-8 and J usage is TRBJ1-4; D perhaps matches TRBD1 (6 bases). This CDR3 contains 14 residues. Germline values: CDR1 SGHVS, CDR2 FQNEAQ. V was shortened by 5 bases and J by 5 bases, with 12 bases between the two germline ends. As DNA, the CDR3 is TGTGCCAGCAGCATCGGGACACACAATGAAAAACTGTTTTTT. Amino acids: CASSIGTHNEKLFF. Drawing the rest from reference TRBV7-8 and TRBJ1-4, the complete variable domain is GAGVSQSPRYKVAKRGQDVALRCDPISGHVSLFWYQQALGQGPEFLTYFQNEAQLDKSGLPSDRFFAERPEGSVSTLKIQRTQQEDSAVYLCASSIGTHNEKLFFGSGTQLSVL.

The gene calls are TRBV23-1 and TRBJ2-6, with TRBD1 matching over 10 bases. TRBV23-1 is known as an ORF, though its function is uncertain. With 9 bases clipped from V and 0 bases from J, the junction kept 11 bases outside the gene matches. The length of the CDR3 is 18 residues. CDR3 protein: CARDRGRYYFSGANVLTF. The CDR3 DNA reads as TGCGCCAGAGACAGGGGGCGGTACTATTTCTCTGGGGCCAACGTCCTGACTTTC.

This chain connects TRBV28 to TRBJ1-5, with 8 bases lining up with TRBD1. CDR1 and CDR2 (germline): MDHEN, SYDVKM. Losses at the gene ends were 5 bases for V and 5 bases for J; bases not matched to a gene: 8. The CDR3 has 15 amino acids. CDR3 amino acids: CASSRQGPGYQPQHF. The CDR3 DNA follows: TGTGCCAGCAGTCGACAGGGGCCAGGGTATCAGCCCCAGCATTTT.

This chain's CDR3 is CASSDSLTGSYSNQPQHF. In DNA form, the CDR3 reads TGTGCCAGCAGTGACTCGCTGACAGGATCTTATAGCAATCAGCCCCAGCATTTT. The genes are TRBV6-4 and TRBJ1-5, with D maybe TRBD1 (6 bases). CDR3 size: 18 residues. Per germline, CDR1 MRHNA and CDR2 SNTAGT. V was trimmed by 0 bases and J by 0 bases, leaving 15 bases between them.

This clone was counted once. The gene calls are TRBV11-3 and TRBJ2-3; D uncertain. The V gene lost 2 bases and the J gene lost 0 bases, with 3 bases spanning the gap. Germline assignment: CDR1 SGHNT and CDR2 YENEEA. There are 13 residues in the CDR3. The CDR3 DNA sequence: TGTGCCAGCAGCTTAACAAGCACAGATACGCAGTATTTT. Protein sequence: CASSLTSTDTQYF. Full variable domain (rest looked up from reference TRBV11-3 and TRBJ2-3): EAGVVQSPRYKIIEKKQPVAFWCNPISGHNTLYWYLQNLGQGPELLIRYENEEAVDDSQLPKDRFSAERLKGVDSTLKIQPAELGDSAVYLCASSLTSTDTQYFGPGTRLTVL.

This clone was found once. This chain uses TRBV5-1 with TRBJ2-7; 9 positions match TRBD1. Trimming took 4 bases from V and 4 from J; bases not matched to a gene: 9. The germline V gene has CDR1 SGHRS and CDR2 YFSETQ. The CDR3 is 15 amino acids. CDR3 loop: CASSPLGQGGYEQYF. In DNA, the CDR3 is TGCGCCAGCAGCCCCCTGGGACAGGGAGGTTACGAGCAGTACTTC.